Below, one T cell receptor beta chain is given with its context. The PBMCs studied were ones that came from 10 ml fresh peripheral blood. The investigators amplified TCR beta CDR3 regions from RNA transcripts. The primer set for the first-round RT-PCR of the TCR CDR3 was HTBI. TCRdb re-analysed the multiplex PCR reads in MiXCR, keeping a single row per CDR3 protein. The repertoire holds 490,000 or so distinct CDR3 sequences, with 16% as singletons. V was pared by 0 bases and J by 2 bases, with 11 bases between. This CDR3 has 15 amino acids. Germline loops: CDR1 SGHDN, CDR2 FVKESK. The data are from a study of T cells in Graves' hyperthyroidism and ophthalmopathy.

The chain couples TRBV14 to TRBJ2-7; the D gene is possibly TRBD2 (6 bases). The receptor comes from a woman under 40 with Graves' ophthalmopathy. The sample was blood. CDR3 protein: CASSQERDGAYEQYF. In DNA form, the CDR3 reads TGTGCCAGCAGCCAAGAGCGGGACGGGGCCTACGAGCAGTACTTC.